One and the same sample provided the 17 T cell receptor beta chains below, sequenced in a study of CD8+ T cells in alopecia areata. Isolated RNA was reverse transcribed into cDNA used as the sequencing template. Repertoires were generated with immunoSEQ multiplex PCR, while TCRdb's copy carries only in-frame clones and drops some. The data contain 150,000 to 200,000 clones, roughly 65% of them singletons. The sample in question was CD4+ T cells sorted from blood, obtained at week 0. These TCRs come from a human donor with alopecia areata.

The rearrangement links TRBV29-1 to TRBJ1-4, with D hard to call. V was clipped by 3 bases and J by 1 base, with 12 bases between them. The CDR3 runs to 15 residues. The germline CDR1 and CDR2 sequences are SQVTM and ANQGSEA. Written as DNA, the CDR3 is TGCAGCGTTGACGAGGCACCGGGAACTAATGAAAAACTGTTTTTT. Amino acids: CSVDEAPGTNEKLFF.

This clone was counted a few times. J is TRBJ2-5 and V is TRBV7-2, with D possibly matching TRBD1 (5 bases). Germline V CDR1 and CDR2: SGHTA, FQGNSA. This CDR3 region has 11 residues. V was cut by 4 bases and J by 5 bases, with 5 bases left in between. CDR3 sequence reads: CASSSGETQYF. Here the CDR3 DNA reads TGTGCCAGCAGCTCAGGGGAGACCCAGTACTTC.

CDR3: CAISNRDRRSPLHF. The CDR3 DNA follows: TGTGCCATCTCGAACCGGGACAGACGTTCACCCCTCCACTTT. The rearrangement joins TRBV7-2 to TRBJ1-6, with 7 bases lining up with TRBD1. The CDR3 spans 14 residues. Trimming at V came to 10 bases and at J to 9 bases, leaving 12 bases not matched to a gene. Germline V gene sequence: CDR1 SGHTA, CDR2 FQGNSA. Variable domain in full (rest from reference TRBV7-2 and TRBJ1-6): GAGVSQSPSNKVTEKGKDVELRCDPISGHTALYWYRQSLGQGLEFLIYFQGNSAPDKSGLPSDRFSAERTGGSVSTLTIQRTQQEDSAVYLCAISNRDRRSPLHFGNGTRLTVT.

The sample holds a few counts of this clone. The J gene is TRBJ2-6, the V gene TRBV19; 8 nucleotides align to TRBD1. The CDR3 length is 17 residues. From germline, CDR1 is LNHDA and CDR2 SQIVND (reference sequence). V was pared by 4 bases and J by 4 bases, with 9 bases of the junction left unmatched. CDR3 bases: TGTGCCAGTAGTAGCCCTGACAGGGGTGACGGGGCCAACGTCCTGACTTTC. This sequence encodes CASSSPDRGDGANVLTF.

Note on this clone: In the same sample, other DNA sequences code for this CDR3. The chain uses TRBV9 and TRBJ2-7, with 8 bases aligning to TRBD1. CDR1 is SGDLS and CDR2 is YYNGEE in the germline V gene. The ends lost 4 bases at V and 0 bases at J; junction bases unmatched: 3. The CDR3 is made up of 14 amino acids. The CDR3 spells CASSPTGDSYEQYF. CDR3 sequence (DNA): TGTGCCAGCAGCCCGACAGGGGACTCCTACGAGCAGTACTTC.

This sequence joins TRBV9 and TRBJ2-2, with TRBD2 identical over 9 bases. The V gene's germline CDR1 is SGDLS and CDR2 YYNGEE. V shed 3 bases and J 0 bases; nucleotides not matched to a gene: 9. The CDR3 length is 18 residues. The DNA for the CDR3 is TGTGCCAGCAGCGAACGACTAGCGGCTGTCGCGAACACCGGGGAGCTGTTTTTT. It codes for CASSERLAAVANTGELFF.

The CDR3 DNA reads TGCGCCAGCAGCCAAGAGCAGTCAGGGAGGGAGAAAAATAGCAATCAGCCCCAGCATTTT. Translated, it gives CASSQEQSGREKNSNQPQHF. The chain links TRBV4-3 to TRBJ1-5, with D possibly TRBD1 on 5 matching bases. CDR1 LGHNA and CDR2 YSLEER come from the germline V gene. The CDR3 is 20 residues long. The V end was cut by 0 bases, the J end by 0 bases, with 21 bases between.

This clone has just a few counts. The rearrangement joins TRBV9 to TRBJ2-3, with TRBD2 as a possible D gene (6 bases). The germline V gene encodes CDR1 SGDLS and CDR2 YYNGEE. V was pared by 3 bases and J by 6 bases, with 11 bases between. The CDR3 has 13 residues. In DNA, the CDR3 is TGTGCCAGCAGCGCTTCGGGACTTGATACGCAGTATTTT. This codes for CASSASGLDTQYF.

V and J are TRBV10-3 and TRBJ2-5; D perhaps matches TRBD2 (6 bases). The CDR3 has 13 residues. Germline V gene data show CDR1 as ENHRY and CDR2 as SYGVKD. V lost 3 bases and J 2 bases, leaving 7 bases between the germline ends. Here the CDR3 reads CAISDRGQETQYF. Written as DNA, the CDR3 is TGTGCCATCAGTGATCGGGGGCAAGAGACCCAGTACTTC.

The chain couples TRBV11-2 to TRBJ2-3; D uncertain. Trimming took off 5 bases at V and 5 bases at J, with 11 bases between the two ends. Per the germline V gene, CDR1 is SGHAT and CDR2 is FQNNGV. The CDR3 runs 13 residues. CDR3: CASSKGPKDTQYF. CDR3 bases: TGTGCCAGCAGCAAAGGGCCCAAAGATACGCAGTATTTT.

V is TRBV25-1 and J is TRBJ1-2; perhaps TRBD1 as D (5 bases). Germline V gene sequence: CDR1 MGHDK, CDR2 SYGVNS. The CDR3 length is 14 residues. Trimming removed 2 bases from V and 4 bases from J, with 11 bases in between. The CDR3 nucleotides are TGTGCCAGCAGTGAAGGCGGGGGATTCTATGGCTACACCTTC. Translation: CASSEGGGFYGYTF.

The CDR3 reads CASSSHQDTEAFF. In DNA, the CDR3 is TGTGCCAGCAGTTCGCATCAGGACACTGAAGCTTTCTTT. The rearrangement uses TRBV28 and TRBJ1-1; D not certain. Per germline, CDR1 MDHEN and CDR2 SYDVKM. The CDR3 sequence is 13 residues long. V was pared by 4 bases and J by 3 bases, with 9 bases between.

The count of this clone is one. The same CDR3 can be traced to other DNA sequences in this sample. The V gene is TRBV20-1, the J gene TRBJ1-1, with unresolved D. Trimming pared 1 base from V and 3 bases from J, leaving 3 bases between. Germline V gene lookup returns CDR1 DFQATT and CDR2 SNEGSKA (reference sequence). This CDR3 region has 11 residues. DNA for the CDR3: TGCAGTGCTAGAGGGGACACTGAAGCTTTCTTT. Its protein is CSARGDTEAFF.

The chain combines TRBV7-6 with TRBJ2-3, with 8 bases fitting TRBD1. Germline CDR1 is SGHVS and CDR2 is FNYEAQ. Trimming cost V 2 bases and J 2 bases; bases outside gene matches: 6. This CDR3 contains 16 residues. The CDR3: CASSLQGTGLTDTQYF. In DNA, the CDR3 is TGTGCCAGCAGCTTACAGGGGACAGGCCTCACAGATACGCAGTATTTT. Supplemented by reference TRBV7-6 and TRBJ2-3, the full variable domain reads GAGVSQSPRYKVTKRGQDVALRCDPISGHVSLYWYRQALGQGPEFLTYFNYEAQQDKSGLPNDRFSAERPEGSISTLTIQRTEQRDSAMYRCASSLQGTGLTDTQYFGPGTRLTVL.

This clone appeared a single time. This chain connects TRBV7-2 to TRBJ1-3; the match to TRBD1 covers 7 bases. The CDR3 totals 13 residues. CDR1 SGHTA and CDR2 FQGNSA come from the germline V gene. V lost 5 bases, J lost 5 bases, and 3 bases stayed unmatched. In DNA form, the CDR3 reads TGTGCCAGCAGCCGGGACAGCAGAAACACCATATATTTT. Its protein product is CASSRDSRNTIYF.

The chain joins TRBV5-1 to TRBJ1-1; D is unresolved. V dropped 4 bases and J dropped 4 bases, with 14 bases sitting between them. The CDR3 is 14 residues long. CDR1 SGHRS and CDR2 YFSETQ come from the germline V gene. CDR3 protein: CASSAPTWPTEAFF. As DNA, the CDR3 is TGCGCCAGCAGCGCACCGACATGGCCCACTGAAGCTTTCTTT.

Written as DNA, the CDR3 is TGCGCCAGCAGCCCACAGGGGGCCGTCTCCATTTACGAGCAGTACTTC. Encoded protein: CASSPQGAVSIYEQYF. The chain couples TRBV5-1 to TRBJ2-7; 9 positions match TRBD1. V was pared by 4 bases and J by 4 bases, with 12 bases of the junction left unmatched. This CDR3 is 16 amino acids long. Germline CDR1 is SGHRS and CDR2 is YFSETQ.